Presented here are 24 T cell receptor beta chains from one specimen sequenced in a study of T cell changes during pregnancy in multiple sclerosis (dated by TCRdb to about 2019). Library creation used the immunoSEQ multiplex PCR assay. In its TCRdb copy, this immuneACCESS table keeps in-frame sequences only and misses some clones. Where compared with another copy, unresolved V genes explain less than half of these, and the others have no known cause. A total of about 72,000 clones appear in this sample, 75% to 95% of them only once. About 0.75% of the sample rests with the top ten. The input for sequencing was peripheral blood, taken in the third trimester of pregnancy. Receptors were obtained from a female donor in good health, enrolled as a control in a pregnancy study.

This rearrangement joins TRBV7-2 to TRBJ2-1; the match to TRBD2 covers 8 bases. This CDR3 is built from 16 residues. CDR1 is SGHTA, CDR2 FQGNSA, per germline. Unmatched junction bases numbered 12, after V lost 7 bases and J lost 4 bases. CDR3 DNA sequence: TGTGCCAGCACCCCTACTCGAGCGGGGGCGTACAATGAGCAGTTCTTC. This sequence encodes CASTPTRAGAYNEQFF.

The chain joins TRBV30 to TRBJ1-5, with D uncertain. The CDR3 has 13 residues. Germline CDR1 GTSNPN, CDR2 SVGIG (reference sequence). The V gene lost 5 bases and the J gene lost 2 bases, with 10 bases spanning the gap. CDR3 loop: CAWGLFGNQPQHF. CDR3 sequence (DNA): TGTGCCTGGGGACTGTTTGGCAATCAGCCCCAGCATTTT.

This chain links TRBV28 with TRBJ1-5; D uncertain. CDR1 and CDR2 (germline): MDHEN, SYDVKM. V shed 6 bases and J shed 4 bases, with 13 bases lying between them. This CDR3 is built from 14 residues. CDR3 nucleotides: TGTGCCAGCAGCCTAAGTCTCCCTAATCAGCCCCAGCATTTT. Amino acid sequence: CASSLSLPNQPQHF.

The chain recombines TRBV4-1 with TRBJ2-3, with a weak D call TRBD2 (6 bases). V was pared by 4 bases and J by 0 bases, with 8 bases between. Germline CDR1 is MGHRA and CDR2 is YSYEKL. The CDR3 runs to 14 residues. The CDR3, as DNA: TGCGCCAGCAGCCTGGAGGGGAGCACAGATACGCAGTATTTT. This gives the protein CASSLEGSTDTQYF.

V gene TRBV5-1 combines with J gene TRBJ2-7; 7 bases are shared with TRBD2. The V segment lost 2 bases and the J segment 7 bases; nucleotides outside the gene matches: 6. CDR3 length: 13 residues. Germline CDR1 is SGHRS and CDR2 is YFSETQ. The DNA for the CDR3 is TGCGCCAGCAGCTTAGGACAAGCGGGGGAGCAGTACTTC. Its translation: CASSLGQAGEQYF.

CDR3 residues: CASSLVPRGTEAFF. The CDR3, as DNA: TGTGCCAGCAGCTTAGTCCCTCGGGGCACTGAAGCTTTCTTT. This chain joins TRBV11-2 and TRBJ1-1; no clear D gene. The CDR3 contains 14 residues. Germline V lookup: CDR1 SGHAT, CDR2 FQNNGV. Trimming cost V 1 base and J 4 bases, with 10 bases left between them.

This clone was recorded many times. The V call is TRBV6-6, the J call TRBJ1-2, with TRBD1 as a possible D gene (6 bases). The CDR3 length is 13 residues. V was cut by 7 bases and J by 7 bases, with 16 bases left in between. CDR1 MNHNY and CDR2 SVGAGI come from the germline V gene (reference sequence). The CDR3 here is CASIGGRVVGYTF. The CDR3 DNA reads TGTGCCAGCATCGGGGGGCGCGTGGTTGGCTACACCTTC.

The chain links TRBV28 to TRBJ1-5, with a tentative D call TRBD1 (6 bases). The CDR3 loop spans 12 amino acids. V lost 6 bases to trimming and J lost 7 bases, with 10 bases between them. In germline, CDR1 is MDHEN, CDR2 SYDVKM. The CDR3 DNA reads TGTGCCAGCAGACAGGGCGACCAGCCCCAGCATTTT. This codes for CASRQGDQPQHF.

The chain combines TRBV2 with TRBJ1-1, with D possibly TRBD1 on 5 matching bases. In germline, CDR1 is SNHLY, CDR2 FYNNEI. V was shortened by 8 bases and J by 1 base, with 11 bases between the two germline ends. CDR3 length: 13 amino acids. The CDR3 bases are TGTGCCAGCCCGGAGGGACGGAACACTGAAGCTTTCTTT. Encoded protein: CASPEGRNTEAFF.

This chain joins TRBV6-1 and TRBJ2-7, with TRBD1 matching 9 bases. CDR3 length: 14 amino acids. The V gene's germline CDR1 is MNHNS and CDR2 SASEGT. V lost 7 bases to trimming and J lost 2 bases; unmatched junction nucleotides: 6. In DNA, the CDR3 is TGTGCCAGCAATCCGGGACAGGGTCCCTACGAGCAGTACTTC. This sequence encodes CASNPGQGPYEQYF.

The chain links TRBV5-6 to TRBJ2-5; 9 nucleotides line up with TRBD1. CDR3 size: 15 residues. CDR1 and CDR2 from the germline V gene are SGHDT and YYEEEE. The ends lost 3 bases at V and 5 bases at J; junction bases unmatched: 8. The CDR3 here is CASSWARTGAETQYF. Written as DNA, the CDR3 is TGTGCCAGCAGCTGGGCGAGGACAGGGGCGGAGACCCAGTACTTC.

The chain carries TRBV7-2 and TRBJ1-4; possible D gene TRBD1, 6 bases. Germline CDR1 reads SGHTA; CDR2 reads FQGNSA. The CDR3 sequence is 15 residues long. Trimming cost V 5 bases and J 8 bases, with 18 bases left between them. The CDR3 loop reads CASSQKGQGIEKLFF. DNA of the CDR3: TGTGCCAGCAGCCAAAAAGGGCAGGGGATCGAAAAACTGTTTTTT. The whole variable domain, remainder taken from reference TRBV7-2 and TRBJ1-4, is GAGVSQSPSNKVTEKGKDVELRCDPISGHTALYWYRQSLGQGLEFLIYFQGNSAPDKSGLPSDRFSAERTGGSVSTLTIQRTQQEDSAVYLCASSQKGQGIEKLFFGSGTQLSVL.

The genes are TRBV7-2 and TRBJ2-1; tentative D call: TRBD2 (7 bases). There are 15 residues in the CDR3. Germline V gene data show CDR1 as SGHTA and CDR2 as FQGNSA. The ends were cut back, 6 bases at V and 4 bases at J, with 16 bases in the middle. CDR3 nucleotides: TGTGCCAGCAGTCTAGGGGGGGGCTCTTACAATGAGCAGTTCTTC. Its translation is CASSLGGGSYNEQFF. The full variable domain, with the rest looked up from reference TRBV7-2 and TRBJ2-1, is GAGVSQSPSNKVTEKGKDVELRCDPISGHTALYWYRQSLGQGLEFLIYFQGNSAPDKSGLPSDRFSAERTGGSVSTLTIQRTQQEDSAVYLCASSLGGGSYNEQFFGPGTRLTVL.

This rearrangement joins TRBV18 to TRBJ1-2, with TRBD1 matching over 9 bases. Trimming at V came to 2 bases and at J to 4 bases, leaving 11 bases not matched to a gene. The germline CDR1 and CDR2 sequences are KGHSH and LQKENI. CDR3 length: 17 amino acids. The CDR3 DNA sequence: TGTGCCAGCTCACCAACATTTACAGGGGGCGATGGCTATGGCTACACCTTC. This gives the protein CASSPTFTGGDGYGYTF.

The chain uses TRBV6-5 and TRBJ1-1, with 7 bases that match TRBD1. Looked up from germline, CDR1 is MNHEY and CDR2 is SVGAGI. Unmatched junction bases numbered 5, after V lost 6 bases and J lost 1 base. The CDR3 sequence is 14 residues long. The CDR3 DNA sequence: TGTGCCAGCAGGGAGACAGGGTGGAACACTGAAGCTTTCTTT. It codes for CASRETGWNTEAFF.

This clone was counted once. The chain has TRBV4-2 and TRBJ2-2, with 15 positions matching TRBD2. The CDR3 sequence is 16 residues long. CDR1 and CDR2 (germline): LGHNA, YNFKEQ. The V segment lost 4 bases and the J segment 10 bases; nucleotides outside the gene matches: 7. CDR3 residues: CASSLGLAGGPVELFF. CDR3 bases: TGTGCCAGCAGCCTCGGACTAGCGGGGGGGCCGGTGGAGCTGTTTTTT.

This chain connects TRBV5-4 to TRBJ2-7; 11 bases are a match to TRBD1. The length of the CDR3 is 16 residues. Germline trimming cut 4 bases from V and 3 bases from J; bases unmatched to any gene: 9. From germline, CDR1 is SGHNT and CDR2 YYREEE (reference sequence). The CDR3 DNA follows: TGTGCCAGCAGCACCCGGACAGGGGGCTCTTTCTACGAGCAGTACTTC. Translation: CASSTRTGGSFYEQYF. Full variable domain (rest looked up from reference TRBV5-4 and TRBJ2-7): ETGVTQSPTHLIKTRGQQVTLRCSSQSGHNTVSWYQQALGQGPQFIFQYYREEENGRGNFPPRFSGLQFPNYSSELNVNALELDDSALYLCASSTRTGGSFYEQYFGPGTRLTVT.

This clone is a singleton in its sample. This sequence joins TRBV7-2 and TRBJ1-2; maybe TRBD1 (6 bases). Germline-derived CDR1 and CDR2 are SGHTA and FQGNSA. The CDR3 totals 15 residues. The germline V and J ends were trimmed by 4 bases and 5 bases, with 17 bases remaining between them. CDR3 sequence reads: CASSSRDLGAYGYTF. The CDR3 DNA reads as TGTGCCAGCAGCTCCCGGGACCTGGGGGCATATGGCTACACCTTC.

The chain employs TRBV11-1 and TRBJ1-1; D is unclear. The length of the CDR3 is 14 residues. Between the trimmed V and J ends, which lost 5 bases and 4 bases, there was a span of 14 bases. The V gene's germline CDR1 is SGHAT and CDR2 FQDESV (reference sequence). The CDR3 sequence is CASSALGGSTEAFF. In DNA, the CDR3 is TGTGCCAGCAGCGCACTGGGAGGGAGCACTGAAGCTTTCTTT.

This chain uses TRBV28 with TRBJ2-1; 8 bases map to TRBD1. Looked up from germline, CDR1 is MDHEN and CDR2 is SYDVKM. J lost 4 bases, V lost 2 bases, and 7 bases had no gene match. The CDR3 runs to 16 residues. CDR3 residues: CASSLPPGQGYNEQFF. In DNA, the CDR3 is TGTGCCAGCAGTTTACCGCCCGGACAGGGTTACAATGAGCAGTTCTTC. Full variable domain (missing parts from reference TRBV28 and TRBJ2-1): DVKVTQSSRYLVKRTGEKVFLECVQDMDHENMFWYRQDPGLGLRLIYFSYDVKMKEKGDIPEGYSVSREKKERFSLILESASTNQTSMYLCASSLPPGQGYNEQFFGPGTRLTVL.

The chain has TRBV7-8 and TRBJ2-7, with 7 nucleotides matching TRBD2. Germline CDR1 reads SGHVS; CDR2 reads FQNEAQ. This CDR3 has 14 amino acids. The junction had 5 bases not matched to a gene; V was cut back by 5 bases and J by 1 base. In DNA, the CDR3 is TGTGCCAGCAGCAGCAGCGGGGCATCCTACGAGCAGTACTTC. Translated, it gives CASSSSGASYEQYF.

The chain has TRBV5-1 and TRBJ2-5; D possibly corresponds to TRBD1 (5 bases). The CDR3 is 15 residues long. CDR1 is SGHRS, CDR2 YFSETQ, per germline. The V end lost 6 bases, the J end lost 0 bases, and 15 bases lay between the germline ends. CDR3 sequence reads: CASTRQGKDQETQYF. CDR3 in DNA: TGCGCCAGCACCAGGCAGGGAAAGGACCAAGAGACCCAGTACTTC.

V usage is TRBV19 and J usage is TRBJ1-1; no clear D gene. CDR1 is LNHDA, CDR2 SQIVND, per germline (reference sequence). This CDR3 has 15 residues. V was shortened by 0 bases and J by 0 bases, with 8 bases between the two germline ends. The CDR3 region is CASSIDGGMNTEAFF. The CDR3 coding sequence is TGTGCCAGTAGTATAGACGGCGGAATGAACACTGAAGCTTTCTTT.

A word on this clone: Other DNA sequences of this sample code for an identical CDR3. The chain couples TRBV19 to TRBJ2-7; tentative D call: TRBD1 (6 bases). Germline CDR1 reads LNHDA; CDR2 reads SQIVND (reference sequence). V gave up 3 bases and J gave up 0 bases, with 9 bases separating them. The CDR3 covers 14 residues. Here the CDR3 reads CASSITGSSYEQYF. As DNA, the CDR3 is TGTGCCAGTAGTATCACAGGGAGCTCCTACGAGCAGTACTTC. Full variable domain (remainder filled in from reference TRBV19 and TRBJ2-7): DGGITQSPKYLFRKEGQNVTLSCEQNLNHDAMYWYRQDPGQGLRLIYYSQIVNDFQKGDIAEGYSVSREKKESFPLTVTSAQKNPTAFYLCASSITGSSYEQYFGPGTRLTVT.